This TCR beta chain was identified during a study of blood T cell repertoires in COVID-19. At the level of the study: Material from acute and convalescent COVID-19 was sourced from the United States, Italy and Spain. PBMCs, B-cell-depleted T cells, or T cells were the source of the cDNA or gDNA that made up the material.

Authors' analysis steps: It was from reference gene primer amplification that nucleated cell counts were estimated. The table came from immunoSEQ multiplex PCR; TCRdb's copy has only in-frame clones and leaves some out. V and J calls and clone size are those listed in that table; D and trimming were worked out from the DNA. This table has 35,000 to 50,000 clones, approximately 89% appearing once. Germline V CDR1 and CDR2: SGHAT, FQNNGV. V shed 1 base and J shed 7 bases, with 14 bases lying between them. The CDR3 covers 14 residues. The TCR was taken from a woman in her thirties or forties with acute or convalescent COVID-19. The chain is built from TRBV11-2 and TRBJ2-7; tentative D call: TRBD2 (6 bases). Sequenced material: peripheral blood. CDR3 coding DNA: TGTGCCAGCAGCTTAGGAGTGGGCGCGGGGGAGCAGTACTTC. Protein product: CASSLGVGAGEQYF.